This T cell receptor (beta chain) was profiled in a study (dated by TCRdb to the mid-2010s). Looking at the study overall: The origins of HIV persistence were investigated in individuals who naturally controlled HIV infection.

About this clonotype itself: The specificity of this receptor is unknown. It has no much larger one-base neighbor in the sample; base qualities were not kept.

Library generation was performed with 5' RACE. The reads were generated on an Illumina HiSeq 2000. TCRdb reran the public reads through fastp at Q25 and MiXCR, keeping productive beta chains. One record per CDR3 amino acid sequence lists the most common genes and DNA. The sample records a few hundred distinct CDR3 sequences, 8% to 10% of which are singletons. The ten largest clonotypes hold around a quarter of the sample. The V and J ends are trimmed by 3 bases and 0 bases, leaving 8 bases between them. Looking up the germline V gene (reference sequence) yields CDR1 GTSNPN and CDR2 SVGIG. The CDR3, cysteine through phenylalanine, is 13 amino acids long. Kept here is only the CDR3 DNA, which spans 39 bases and is read in frame from base 1.

The chain couples TRBV30 to TRBJ1-2, with the D gene not confidently named. The receptor was derived from a male donor with HIV. Sequenced input: total memory T cells from blood PBMCs. The cell subset or site label for this specimen denotes: transitional memory CD4+ T cells. The DNA sequence reads TGTGCCTGGAGCAGACGCACTAACTATGGCTACACCTTC. It codes for CAWSRRTNYGYTF.